The 10 T cell receptor beta chains below all came from one sample that was sequenced in a study of control samples from healthy donors and cancer patients. Libraries were prepared by immunoSEQ multiplex PCR; TCRdb keeps only in-frame clonotypes and omits some of them. Of some 120,000 clones in the sample, over 75% are singletons; the top ten hold around 3%. Sequencing was carried out using blood. The source is a man aged 60 to 75 in good health.

On this clone: Other DNA sequences from this sample encode an identical CDR3 as well. This sequence joins TRBV5-1 and TRBJ1-1; D might be TRBD1 (5 bases). Trimming removed 4 bases from V and 2 bases from J, with 12 bases in between. This CDR3 contains 14 residues. Germline lookup yields CDR1 SGHRS and CDR2 YFSETQ. The CDR3 bases are TGCGCCAGCAGCCTCGACAGAGGTAACACTGAAGCTTTCTTT. Translation: CASSLDRGNTEAFF.

This sequence joins TRBV5-6 and TRBJ1-5; 7 nucleotides line up with TRBD1. The germline V gene has CDR1 SGHDT and CDR2 YYEEEE. This CDR3 is 14 amino acids long. V gave up 4 bases and J gave up 3 bases; unmatched junction bases: 4. The CDR3 region has the DNA TGTGCCAGCAGCCTCGGGACAGACAATCAGCCCCAGCATTTT. Encoded protein: CASSLGTDNQPQHF.

V and J are TRBV29-1 and TRBJ2-7, with D perhaps TRBD1 or TRBD2 (5 bases each). The CDR3 consists of 14 residues. The V and J ends lost 4 bases and 4 bases respectively, with 17 bases between them. Germline CDR1 is SQVTM and CDR2 is ANQGSEA. This CDR3 is CSVAERGAPYEQYF. DNA of the CDR3: TGCAGCGTTGCTGAGAGGGGCGCCCCTTACGAGCAGTACTTC.

This sequence joins TRBV13 and TRBJ2-7, with 7 positions matching TRBD1. The V segment lost 5 bases and the J segment 0 bases; nucleotides outside the gene matches: 7. Per germline, CDR1 PRHDT and CDR2 FYEKMQ (reference sequence). This CDR3 is 15 amino acids long. CDR3 sequence reads: CASSRLRGNSYEQYF. The CDR3 DNA reads TGTGCCAGCAGCCGTCTCAGGGGGAACTCCTACGAGCAGTACTTC.

This chain connects TRBV18 to TRBJ1-2; 12 bases agree with TRBD1. The CDR3 length is 16 residues. V was pared by 3 bases and J by 3 bases, with 5 bases of the junction left unmatched. Germline CDR1 reads KGHSH; CDR2 reads LQKENI. The CDR3 loop reads CASSPSGQGADYGYTF. CDR3 nucleotide sequence: TGTGCCAGCTCACCCTCGGGACAGGGGGCTGACTATGGCTACACCTTC.

The rearrangement uses TRBV28 and TRBJ1-2, with 9 bases that match TRBD1. The CDR3 has 15 amino acids. Germline lookup yields CDR1 MDHEN and CDR2 SYDVKM. J was trimmed by 1 base and V by 5 bases; bases with no gene match: 5. Written as DNA, the CDR3 is TGTGCCAGCAGTCCCGGACAGGGGATTAACTATGGCTACACCTTC. Translated, it gives CASSPGQGINYGYTF.

The genes are TRBV5-5 and TRBJ2-1; a possible D gene is TRBD1 (6 bases). The germline CDR1 and CDR2 sequences are SGHKS and YYEKEE (reference sequence). Trimming took 4 bases from V and 0 from J, leaving 11 bases between them. The CDR3 runs 15 residues. The CDR3 nucleotides are TGTGCCAGCAGCATAACAGGGAGCTCCTACAATGAGCAGTTCTTC. Protein: CASSITGSSYNEQFF.

The chain recombines TRBV14 with TRBJ2-1; tentatively, D is TRBD2 (5 bases). From germline, CDR1 is SGHDN and CDR2 FVKESK. The V end was cut by 4 bases, the J end by 6 bases, with 10 bases between. This CDR3 comprises 13 residues. The CDR3 reads CASSLDYLNEQFF. In DNA, the CDR3 is TGTGCCAGCAGCCTTGACTACCTCAATGAGCAGTTCTTC.

V and J are TRBV2 and TRBJ1-1, with D hard to call. CDR1 SNHLY and CDR2 FYNNEI come from the germline V gene. The CDR3 runs to 13 residues. V shed 8 bases and J shed 4 bases, with 14 bases lying between them. The CDR3 is CASCFESVTEAFF. The CDR3 DNA is TGTGCCAGCTGCTTTGAATCGGTCACTGAAGCTTTCTTT.

The J gene is TRBJ1-1, the V gene TRBV18, with TRBD1 identical over 9 bases. The CDR3 runs to 15 residues. The V gene's germline CDR1 is KGHSH and CDR2 LQKENI. V shed 5 bases and J 1 base; nucleotides not matched to a gene: 5. CDR3 coding DNA: TGTGCCAGCTCATTTACGGACAGGGGGAACACTGAAGCTTTCTTT. Translated, it gives CASSFTDRGNTEAFF.